This T cell receptor beta chain was retrieved from a study of T cells in localized non-small cell lung cancer. TCRdb keeps only in-frame clones here, not all; method: immunoSEQ multiplex PCR. The sample carries about 11,000 clones, roughly 82% recorded once. Sample: peripheral blood mononuclear cells, taken before any cancer treatment. The TCR originated in a female donor over 55 with stage II lung adenocarcinoma.

CDR3 coding DNA: TGTGCCAGCAGCCCAGGCACAGGCCGACAGTTCTTC. Amino acid sequence: CASSPGTGRQFF. The chain uses TRBV7-9 and TRBJ2-1, with D maybe TRBD1 (5 bases). The V gene's germline CDR1 is SEHNR and CDR2 FQNEAQ (reference sequence). The CDR3 is made up of 12 amino acids. Trimming shortened V by 5 bases and J by 13 bases, and 15 bases separated the two germline ends.